This paragraph reports one T cell receptor (beta chain). The data are from a study of blood T cell repertoires in COVID-19. Trimming cost V 0 bases and J 8 bases, with 10 bases left between them. Germline V CDR1 and CDR2: MGHDK, SYGVNS. The CDR3 sequence is 13 residues long. Profiled with immunoSEQ multiplex PCR; TCRdb holds only in-frame clones, not every one. The profile shows more than 100,000 clones, about 90% of them singletons. Sample: peripheral blood. This clonotype was sampled from a human donor in a cohort sampled during active COVID-19. The rearrangement uses TRBV25-1 and TRBJ1-2; no reliable D call. The CDR3: CASSEYSQRGYTF. The CDR3 bases are TGTGCCAGCAGTGAATATTCACAGAGAGGCTACACCTTC.